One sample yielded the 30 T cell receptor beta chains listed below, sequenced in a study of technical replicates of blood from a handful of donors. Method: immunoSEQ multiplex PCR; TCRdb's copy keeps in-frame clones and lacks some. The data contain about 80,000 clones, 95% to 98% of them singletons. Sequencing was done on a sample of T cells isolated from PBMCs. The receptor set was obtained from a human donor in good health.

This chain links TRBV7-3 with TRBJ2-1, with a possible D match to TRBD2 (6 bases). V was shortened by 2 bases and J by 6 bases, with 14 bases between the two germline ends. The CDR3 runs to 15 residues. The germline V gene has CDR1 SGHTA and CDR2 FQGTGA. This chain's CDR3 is CASSLLPGRSNEQFF. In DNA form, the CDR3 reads TGTGCCAGCAGCTTACTTCCAGGGAGGAGCAATGAGCAGTTCTTC. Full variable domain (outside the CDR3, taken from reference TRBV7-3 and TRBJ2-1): GAGVSQTPSNKVTEKGKYVELRCDPISGHTALYWYRQSLGQGPEFLIYFQGTGAADDSGLPNDRFFAVRPEGSVSTLKIQRTERGDSAVYLCASSLLPGRSNEQFFGPGTRLTVL.

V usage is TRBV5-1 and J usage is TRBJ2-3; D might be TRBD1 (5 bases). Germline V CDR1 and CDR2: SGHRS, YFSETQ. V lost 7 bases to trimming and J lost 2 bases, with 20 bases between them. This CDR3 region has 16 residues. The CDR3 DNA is TGCGCCAGCCATCGGATGGAAAGGGGATTCACAGATACGCAGTATTTT. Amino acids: CASHRMERGFTDTQYF.

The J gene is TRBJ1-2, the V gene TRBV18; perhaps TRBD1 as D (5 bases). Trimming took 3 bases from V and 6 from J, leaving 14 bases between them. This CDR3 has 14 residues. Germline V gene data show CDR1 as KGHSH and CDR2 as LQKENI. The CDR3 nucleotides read TGTGCCAGCTCACCGCAAGGGGCCCTCGATGGCTACACCTTC. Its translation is CASSPQGALDGYTF.

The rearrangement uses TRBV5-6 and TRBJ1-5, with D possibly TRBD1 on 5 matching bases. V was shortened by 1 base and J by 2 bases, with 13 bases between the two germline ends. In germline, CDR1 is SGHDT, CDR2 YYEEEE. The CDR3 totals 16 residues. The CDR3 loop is CASSLSGFSGNQPQHF. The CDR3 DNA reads TGTGCCAGCAGCTTGTCAGGGTTTTCGGGCAATCAGCCCCAGCATTTT.

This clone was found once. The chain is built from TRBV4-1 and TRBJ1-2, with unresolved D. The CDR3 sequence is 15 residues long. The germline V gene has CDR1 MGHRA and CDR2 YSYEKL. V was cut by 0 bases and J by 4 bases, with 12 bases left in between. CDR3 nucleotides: TGCGCCAGCAGCCAAGATCTGCGAGTTTCCTATGGCTACACCTTC. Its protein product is CASSQDLRVSYGYTF.

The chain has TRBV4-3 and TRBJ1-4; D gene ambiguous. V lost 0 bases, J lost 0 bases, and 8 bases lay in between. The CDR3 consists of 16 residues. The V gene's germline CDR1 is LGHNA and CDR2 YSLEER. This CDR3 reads CASSQDRRATNEKLFF. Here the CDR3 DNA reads TGCGCCAGCAGCCAAGATCGGAGGGCAACTAATGAAAAACTGTTTTTT.

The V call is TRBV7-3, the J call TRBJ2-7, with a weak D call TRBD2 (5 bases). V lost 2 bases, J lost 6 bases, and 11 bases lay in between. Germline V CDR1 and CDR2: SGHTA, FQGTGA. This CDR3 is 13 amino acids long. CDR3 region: CASSLGGFSEQYF. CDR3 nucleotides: TGTGCCAGCAGCTTAGGCGGGTTCTCCGAGCAGTACTTC.

CDR3 DNA sequence: TGCGCCAGCAGCTTGGCAGGGGGCGATCAGTACTTC. Protein product: CASSLAGGDQYF. The chain links TRBV5-1 to TRBJ2-7; TRBD1 aligns across 8 bases. V gave up 0 bases and J gave up 10 bases; unmatched junction bases: 3. The CDR3 covers 12 residues. Germline-derived CDR1 and CDR2 are SGHRS and YFSETQ. Full variable domain (missing parts from reference TRBV5-1 and TRBJ2-7): KAGVTQTPRYLIKTRGQQVTLSCSPISGHRSVSWYQQTPGQGLQFLFEYFSETQRNKGNFPGRFSGRQFSNSRSEMNVSTLELGDSALYLCASSLAGGDQYFGPGTRLTVT.

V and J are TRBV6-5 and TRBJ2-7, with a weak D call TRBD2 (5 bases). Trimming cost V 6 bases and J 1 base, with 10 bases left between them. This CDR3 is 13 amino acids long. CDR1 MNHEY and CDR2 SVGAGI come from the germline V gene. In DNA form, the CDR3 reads TGTGCCAGCAGCCCGGGATTATCCTACGAGCAGTACTTC. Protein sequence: CASSPGLSYEQYF.

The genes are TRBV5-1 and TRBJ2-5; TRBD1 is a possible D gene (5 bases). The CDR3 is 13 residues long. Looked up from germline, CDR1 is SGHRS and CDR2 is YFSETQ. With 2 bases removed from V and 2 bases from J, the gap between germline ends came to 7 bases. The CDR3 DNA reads TGCGCCAGCAGCTTCCAGGGACAAGAGACCCAGTACTTC. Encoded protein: CASSFQGQETQYF.

The CDR3 sequence: CASSVAPGSSGTDTQYF. CDR3 nucleotides: TGTGCCAGCAGCGTAGCTCCGGGGTCCTCGGGCACAGATACGCAGTATTTT. This chain joins TRBV9 and TRBJ2-3; D possibly corresponds to TRBD2 (5 bases). Germline-derived CDR1 and CDR2 are SGDLS and YYNGEE. CDR3 length: 17 residues. V was clipped by 0 bases and J by 1 base, with 15 bases between them.

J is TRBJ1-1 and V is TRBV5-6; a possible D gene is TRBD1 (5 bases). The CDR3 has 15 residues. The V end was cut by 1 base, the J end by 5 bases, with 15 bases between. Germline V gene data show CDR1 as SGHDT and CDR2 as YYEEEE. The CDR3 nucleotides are TGTGCCAGCAGCTTGAGGGGTTGGGATCGGACTGAAGCTTTCTTT. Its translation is CASSLRGWDRTEAFF.

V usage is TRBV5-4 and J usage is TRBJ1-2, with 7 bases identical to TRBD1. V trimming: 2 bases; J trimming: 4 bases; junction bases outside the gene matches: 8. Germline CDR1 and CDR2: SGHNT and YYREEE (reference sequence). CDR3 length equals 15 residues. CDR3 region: CASSFTGAPVYGYTF. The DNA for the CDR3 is TGTGCCAGCAGCTTCACAGGGGCGCCTGTCTATGGCTACACCTTC.

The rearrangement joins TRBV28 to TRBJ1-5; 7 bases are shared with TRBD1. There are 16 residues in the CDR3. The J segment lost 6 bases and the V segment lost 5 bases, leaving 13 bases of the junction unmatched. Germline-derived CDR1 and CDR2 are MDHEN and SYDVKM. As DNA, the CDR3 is TGTGCCAGCAGTGTTTTCGCCAGGGGGAGTTTTCAGCCCCAGCATTTT. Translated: CASSVFARGSFQPQHF.

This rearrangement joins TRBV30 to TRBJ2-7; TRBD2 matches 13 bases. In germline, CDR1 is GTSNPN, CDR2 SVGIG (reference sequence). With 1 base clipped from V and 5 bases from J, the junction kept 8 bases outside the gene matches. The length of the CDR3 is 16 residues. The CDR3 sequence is CAWSGLAGGGVDEQYF. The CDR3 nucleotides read TGTGCCTGGAGTGGACTAGCGGGAGGAGGGGTAGACGAGCAGTACTTC.

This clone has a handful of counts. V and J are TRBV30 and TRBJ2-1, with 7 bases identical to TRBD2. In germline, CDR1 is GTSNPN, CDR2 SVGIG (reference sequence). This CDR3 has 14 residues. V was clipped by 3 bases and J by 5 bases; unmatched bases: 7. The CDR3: CAWRGGSYHNEQFF. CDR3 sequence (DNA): TGTGCCTGGAGGGGGGGGTCCTACCACAATGAGCAGTTCTTC. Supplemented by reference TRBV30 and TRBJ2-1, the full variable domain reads SQTIHQWPATLVQPVGSPLSLECTVEGTSNPNLYWYRQAAGRGLQLLFYSVGIGQISSEVPQNLSASRPQDRQFILSSKKLLLSDSGFYLCAWRGGSYHNEQFFGPGTRLTVL.

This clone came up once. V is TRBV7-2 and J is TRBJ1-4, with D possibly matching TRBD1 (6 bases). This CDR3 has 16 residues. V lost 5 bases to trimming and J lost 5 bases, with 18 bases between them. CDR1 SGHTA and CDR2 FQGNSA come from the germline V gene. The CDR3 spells CASSPRGGLNNEKLFF. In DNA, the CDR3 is TGTGCCAGCAGCCCCCGCGGGGGGCTAAACAATGAAAAACTGTTTTTT.

CDR3 loop: CASSLQPNTEAFF. The CDR3 region has the DNA TGCGCCAGCAGCTTACAACCGAACACTGAAGCTTTCTTT. The chain employs TRBV5-1 and TRBJ1-1; D is unresolved. Trimming pared 2 bases from V and 1 base from J, leaving 6 bases between. Looked up from germline, CDR1 is SGHRS and CDR2 is YFSETQ. The length of the CDR3 is 13 residues.

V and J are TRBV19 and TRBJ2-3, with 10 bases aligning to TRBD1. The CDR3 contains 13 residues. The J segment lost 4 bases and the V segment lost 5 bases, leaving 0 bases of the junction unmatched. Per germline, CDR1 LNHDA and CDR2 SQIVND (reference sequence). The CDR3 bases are TGTGCCAGTAGTGGACAGGGGGCAGATACGCAGTATTTT. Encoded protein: CASSGQGADTQYF.

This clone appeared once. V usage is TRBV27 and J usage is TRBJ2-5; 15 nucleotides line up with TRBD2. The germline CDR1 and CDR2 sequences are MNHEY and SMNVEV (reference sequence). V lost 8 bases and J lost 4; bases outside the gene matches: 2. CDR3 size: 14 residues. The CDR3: CASSGLAGGETQYF. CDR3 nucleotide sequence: TGTGCCAGCTCGGGACTAGCGGGGGGAGAGACCCAGTACTTC.

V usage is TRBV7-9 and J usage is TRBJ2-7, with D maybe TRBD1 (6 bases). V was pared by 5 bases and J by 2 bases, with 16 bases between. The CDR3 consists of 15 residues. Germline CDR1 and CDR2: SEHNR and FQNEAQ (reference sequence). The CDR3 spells CASSTDSESTYEQYF. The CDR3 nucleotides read TGTGCCAGCAGCACGGACAGCGAGAGTACCTACGAGCAGTACTTC. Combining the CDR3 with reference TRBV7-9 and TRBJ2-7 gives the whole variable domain DTGVSQNPRHKITKRGQNVTFRCDPISEHNRLYWYRQTLGQGPEFLTYFQNEAQLEKSRLLSDRFSAERPKGSFSTLEIQRTEQGDSAMYLCASSTDSESTYEQYFGPGTRLTVT.

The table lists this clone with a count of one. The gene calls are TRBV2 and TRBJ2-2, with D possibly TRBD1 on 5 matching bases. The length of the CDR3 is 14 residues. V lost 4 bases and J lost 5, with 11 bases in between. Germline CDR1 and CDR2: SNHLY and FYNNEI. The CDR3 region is CASSAGLVTGELFF. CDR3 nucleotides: TGTGCCAGCAGTGCAGGGCTAGTTACCGGGGAGCTGTTTTTT.

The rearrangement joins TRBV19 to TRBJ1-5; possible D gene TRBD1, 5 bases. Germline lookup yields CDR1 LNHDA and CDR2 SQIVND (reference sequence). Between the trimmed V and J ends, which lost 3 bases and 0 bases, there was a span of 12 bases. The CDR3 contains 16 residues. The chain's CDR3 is CASSIQSGYSNQPQHF. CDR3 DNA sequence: TGTGCCAGTAGTATCCAGTCAGGGTATAGCAATCAGCCCCAGCATTTT.

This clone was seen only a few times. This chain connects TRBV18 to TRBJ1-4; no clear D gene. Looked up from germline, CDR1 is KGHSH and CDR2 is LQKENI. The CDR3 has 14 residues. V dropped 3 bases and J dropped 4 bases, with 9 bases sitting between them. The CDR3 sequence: CASSPPGHNEKLFF. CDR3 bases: TGTGCCAGCTCACCGCCAGGCCATAATGAAAAACTGTTTTTT.

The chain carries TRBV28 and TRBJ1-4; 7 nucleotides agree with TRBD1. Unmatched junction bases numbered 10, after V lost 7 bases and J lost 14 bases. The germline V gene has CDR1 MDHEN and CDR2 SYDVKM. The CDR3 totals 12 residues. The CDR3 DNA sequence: TGTGCCAGCACCTCCTGGGAGACAGGGCTGTTTTTT. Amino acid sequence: CASTSWETGLFF.

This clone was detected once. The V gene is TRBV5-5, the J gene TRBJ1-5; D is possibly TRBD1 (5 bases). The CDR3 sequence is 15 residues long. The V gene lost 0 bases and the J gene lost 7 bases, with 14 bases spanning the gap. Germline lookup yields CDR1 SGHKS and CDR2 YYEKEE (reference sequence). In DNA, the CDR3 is TGTGCCAGCAGCTTGGTTGTAGGGGAGGCGCAGCCCCAGCATTTT. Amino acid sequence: CASSLVVGEAQPQHF.

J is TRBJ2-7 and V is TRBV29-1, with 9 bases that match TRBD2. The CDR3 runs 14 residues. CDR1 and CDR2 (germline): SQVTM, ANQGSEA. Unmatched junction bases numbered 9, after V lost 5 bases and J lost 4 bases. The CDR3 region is CSVRRSGSSYEQYF. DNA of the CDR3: TGCAGCGTTCGGCGTAGCGGGAGTAGTTACGAGCAGTACTTC.

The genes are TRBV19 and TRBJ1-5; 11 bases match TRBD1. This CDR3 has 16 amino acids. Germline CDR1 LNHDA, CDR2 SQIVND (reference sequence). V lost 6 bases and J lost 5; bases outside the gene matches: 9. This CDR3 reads CASRSWTGGIDQPQHF. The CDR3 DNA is TGTGCCAGTAGATCCTGGACAGGGGGCATAGATCAGCCCCAGCATTTT.

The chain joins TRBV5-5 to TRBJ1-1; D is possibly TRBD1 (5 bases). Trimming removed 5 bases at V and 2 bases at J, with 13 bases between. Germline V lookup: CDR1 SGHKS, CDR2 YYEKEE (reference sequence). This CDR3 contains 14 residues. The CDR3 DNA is TGTGCCAGCAGTTTTGACAGAATCAACACTGAAGCTTTCTTT. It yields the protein CASSFDRINTEAFF.

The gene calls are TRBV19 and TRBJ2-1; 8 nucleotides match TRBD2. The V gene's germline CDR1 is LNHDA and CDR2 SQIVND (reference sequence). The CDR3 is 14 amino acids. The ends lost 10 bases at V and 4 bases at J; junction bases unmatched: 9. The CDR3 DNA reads TGTGCCACCACATCTAGCGGGCTGTACAATGAGCAGTTCTTC. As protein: CATTSSGLYNEQFF.